This T cell receptor beta chain was profiled in a study of OX40 agonist ivuxolimab in advanced cancers. Overall study context: Three patients showed partial responses: one hepatocellular carcinoma and two cutaneous melanoma cases. General observations from the study: Partly responding patients at 0.1-3.0 mg/kg showed some of the smallest clonal expansion. CD8+ T cells showed, on average, more clonal expansion than CD4+ cells.

Sequencing was performed with immunoSEQ multiplex PCR; in TCRdb, only in-frame clones are kept and a portion is missing. Here the sample spans 65,000 to 90,000 clones, approximately 83% being singletons. As to this clone: Its specificity is unknown.

The CDR3 sequence is 15 residues long. V dropped 3 bases and J dropped 2 bases, with 11 bases sitting between them. Germline V gene data show CDR1 as LNHDA and CDR2 as SQIVND (reference sequence). Material: CD4+ or CD8+ T cells sorted from blood, obtained in a trial of the OX40 agonist ivuxolimab. The source is an adult with an advanced solid tumor such as melanoma, head and neck, liver or kidney cancer. This chain links TRBV19 with TRBJ2-1; the D call may be TRBD1 or TRBD2 (6 bases each). This chain's CDR3 is CASSIGGATYNEQFF. The CDR3 DNA follows: TGTGCCAGTAGTATCGGGGGCGCCACCTACAATGAGCAGTTCTTC.